Below, 26 T cell receptor beta chains from the same sample are listed, as sequenced in a study of T-cell memory formation after mild COVID-19. MiXCR, applied by TCRdb to the 5' RACE reads, yields one record per CDR3 protein. Of around 200,000 distinct CDR3 sequences in the sample, 20% to 25% are singletons; the top ten hold 20% to 25%. Sequenced material: PBMCs or a T cell subset sorted from them (not recorded which). Receptors originate from an adult woman who had mild COVID-19 (a few samples of this study predate the infection). Cell type and time point are not known.

The rearrangement links TRBV7-9 to TRBJ1-4; unclear D gene. Germline V gene data show CDR1 as SEHNR and CDR2 as FQNEAQ (reference sequence). Trimming pared 5 bases from V and 8 bases from J, leaving 9 bases between. The CDR3 consists of 12 residues. DNA for the CDR3: TGTGCCAGCAGCCCGATAGGGGAAAAACTGTTTTTT. It codes for CASSPIGEKLFF. Complete variable domain (other parts from reference TRBV7-9 and TRBJ1-4): DTGVSQNPRHKITKRGQNVTFRCDPISEHNRLYWYRQTLGQGPEFLTYFQNEAQLEKSRLLSDRFSAERPKGSFSTLEIQRTEQGDSAMYLCASSPIGEKLFFGSGTQLSVL.

The chain links TRBV9 to TRBJ2-7; D is uncertain. Germline V CDR1 and CDR2: SGDLS, YYNGEE. Trimming took off 0 bases at V and 2 bases at J, with 9 bases between the two ends. This CDR3 is 14 amino acids long. The CDR3 DNA reads as TGTGCCAGCAGCGTAGCGGCAGTCGCCTACGAGCAGTACTTC. Translation gives CASSVAAVAYEQYF.

This clonotype was found a few times. The chain combines TRBV7-9 with TRBJ2-7; 8 bases map to TRBD1. Germline V gives CDR1 SEHNR, CDR2 FQNEAQ (reference sequence). V was clipped by 9 bases and J by 5 bases; unmatched bases: 9. The CDR3 covers 13 residues. Written as DNA, the CDR3 is TGTGCCAGACCGTGCAGGGGGCTAGACGAGCAGTACTTC. This codes for CARPCRGLDEQYF.

The rearrangement joins TRBV24-1 to TRBJ2-5; D perhaps matches TRBD1 (7 bases). The CDR3 sequence is 15 residues long. The germline V and J ends were trimmed by 4 bases and 1 base, with 12 bases remaining between them. Per the germline V gene, CDR1 is KGHDR and CDR2 is SFDVKD. The CDR3 DNA sequence: TGTGCCACCAGTGACGCGGGACAGATCCAAGAGACCCAGTACTTC. Protein product: CATSDAGQIQETQYF.

This clonotype has only a few counts. The chain combines TRBV7-6 with TRBJ2-6, with 7 positions matching TRBD1. The CDR3 spans 14 residues. V trimming: 8 bases; J trimming: 4 bases; junction bases outside the gene matches: 5. From germline, CDR1 is SGHVS and CDR2 FNYEAQ. The CDR3 spells CASHDRDGANVLTF. CDR3 nucleotide sequence: TGTGCCAGCCACGACAGGGACGGGGCCAACGTCCTGACTTTC. The full variable domain, with the rest looked up from reference TRBV7-6 and TRBJ2-6, is GAGVSQSPRYKVTKRGQDVALRCDPISGHVSLYWYRQALGQGPEFLTYFNYEAQQDKSGLPNDRFSAERPEGSISTLTIQRTEQRDSAMYRCASHDRDGANVLTFGAGSRLTVL.

This chain joins TRBV6-5 and TRBJ2-7; D gene ambiguous. From germline, CDR1 is MNHEY and CDR2 SVGAGI. Trimming took 4 bases from V and 5 from J, leaving 6 bases between them. This CDR3 spans 11 amino acids. This chain's CDR3 is CASSSSNEQYF. CDR3 coding DNA: TGTGCCAGCAGTTCAAGTAACGAGCAGTACTTC.

The rearrangement uses TRBV14 and TRBJ2-7, with 8 bases lining up with TRBD2. V was pared by 4 bases and J by 3 bases, with 8 bases of the junction left unmatched. Germline CDR1 reads SGHDN; CDR2 reads FVKESK. The length of the CDR3 is 15 residues. CDR3 bases: TGTGCCAGCAGCCCATACGCCGGGACTAGCTACGAGCAGTACTTC. Protein: CASSPYAGTSYEQYF.

The J gene is TRBJ2-5, the V gene TRBV29-1, with TRBD1 as a possible D gene (5 bases). The CDR3 has 14 amino acids. Germline CDR1 SQVTM, CDR2 ANQGSEA. Between the trimmed V and J ends, which lost 7 bases and 2 bases, there was a span of 17 bases. CDR3 nucleotides: TGCAGCGCCCCTTTCGCGCAGGGTCAAGAGACCCAGTACTTC. As protein: CSAPFAQGQETQYF.

This clonotype was seen a handful of times. The chain has TRBV7-9 and TRBJ2-7; D is uncertain. From germline, CDR1 is SEHNR and CDR2 FQNEAQ (reference sequence). V lost 1 base, J lost 6 bases, and 13 bases lay in between. The CDR3 sequence is 14 residues long. The DNA for the CDR3 is TGTGCCAGCAGCTTAGGGGTATATGCAGGCGAGCAGTACTTC. Translated, it gives CASSLGVYAGEQYF.

J is TRBJ2-2 and V is TRBV20-1; 9 positions agree with TRBD2. Germline-derived CDR1 and CDR2 are DFQATT and SNEGSKA (reference sequence). V lost 3 bases to trimming and J lost 0 bases; unmatched junction nucleotides: 5. This CDR3 spans 16 amino acids. The CDR3 nucleotides are TGCAGTGCTAGTGTGGCGGGAGGGCCGAACACCGGGGAGCTGTTTTTT. Its protein product is CSASVAGGPNTGELFF.

The chain couples TRBV12-3 or TRBV12-4 to TRBJ2-7; 9 bases agree with TRBD1. The V gene end was trimmed by 6 bases and the J gene end by 1 base; junction bases not matched to a gene: 19. The CDR3 covers 19 residues. CDR3 loop: CASSSVDGRTGANSYEQYF. DNA for the CDR3: TGTGCCAGCAGCTCTGTGGACGGACGGACAGGGGCAAATTCCTACGAGCAGTACTTC.

There are many counts of this clonotype. V gene TRBV7-9 combines with J gene TRBJ2-1; D ambiguous. V gave up 1 base and J gave up 6 bases, with 4 bases separating them. The V gene's germline CDR1 is SEHNR and CDR2 FQNEAQ (reference sequence). This CDR3 spans 12 amino acids. The CDR3 DNA sequence: TGTGCCAGCAGCTTAGGTAGCAATGAGCAGTTCTTC. Protein: CASSLGSNEQFF.

The chain links TRBV12-5 to TRBJ2-7; 12 bases fit TRBD2. This CDR3 has 17 amino acids. Losses at the gene ends were 2 bases for V and 6 bases for J; bases not matched to a gene: 11. Germline V gene lookup returns CDR1 LGHNT and CDR2 FRNRAP. In nucleotides, the CDR3 is TGTGCTAGTGGTTTGCCCACCGGAGGACTAGCGGGAAGCGAGCAGTACTTC. Protein product: CASGLPTGGLAGSEQYF.

This clonotype was found a few times. The V and J genes are TRBV5-1 and TRBJ1-2, with D possibly being TRBD1 (6 bases). This CDR3 is built from 15 residues. V shed 3 bases and J shed 0 bases, with 12 bases lying between them. CDR1 is SGHRS and CDR2 is YFSETQ in the germline V gene. In DNA, the CDR3 is TGCGCCAGCAGCTGGGGACATGGAGCTAACTATGGCTACACCTTC. This gives the protein CASSWGHGANYGYTF.

This clonotype has just a few counts. The chain joins TRBV29-1 to TRBJ2-2; D is ambiguous. V lost 3 bases, J lost 1 base, and 3 bases lay in between. The CDR3 is 12 residues long. CDR1 is SQVTM and CDR2 is ANQGSEA in the germline V gene. As DNA, the CDR3 is TGCAGCGTTGACGGGAACACCGGGGAGCTGTTTTTT. This codes for CSVDGNTGELFF.

The table lists this clonotype with a few counts. The chain employs TRBV4-1 and TRBJ2-1; TRBD2 might be the D (5 bases). V lost 4 bases, J lost 0 bases, and 10 bases lay in between. The CDR3 loop spans 15 amino acids. The germline CDR1 and CDR2 sequences are MGHRA and YSYEKL. The DNA for the CDR3 is TGCGCCAGCAGCCCGACCGGGGTCTCCTACAATGAGCAGTTCTTC. Protein product: CASSPTGVSYNEQFF.

In DNA form, the CDR3 reads TGTGCCAGCAGCCCGGGGGACAGGGGACATTCGGGAACCTACGAGCAGTACTTC. As protein: CASSPGDRGHSGTYEQYF. The rearrangement uses TRBV7-7 and TRBJ2-7; 10 nucleotides line up with TRBD1. This CDR3 contains 18 residues. The trim removed 5 bases at V and 2 bases at J, leaving 15 bases unmatched. The germline gives CDR1 SSHAT, CDR2 FNYEAQ (reference sequence).

This clonotype turned up a few times. The chain carries TRBV6-5 and TRBJ2-7; D perhaps matches TRBD2 (6 bases). The V and J ends lost 6 bases and 4 bases respectively, with 13 bases between them. The CDR3 runs to 13 residues. Germline loops: CDR1 MNHEY, CDR2 SVGAGI. The CDR3 protein is CASSSRGTYEQYF. The CDR3 DNA sequence: TGTGCCAGCAGCTCACGGGGGACTTACGAGCAGTACTTC.

Only a few counts were recorded for this clonotype. The chain has TRBV6-4 and TRBJ2-3, with D uncertain. Germline V CDR1 and CDR2: MRHNA, SNTAGT. V lost 0 bases and J lost 5, with 9 bases in between. This CDR3 has 14 residues. CDR3 bases: TGTGCCAGCAGTGACTCTCGTAGAGGAGATACGCAGTATTTT. The encoded protein is CASSDSRRGDTQYF.

V usage is TRBV14 and J usage is TRBJ2-7; 11 bases agree with TRBD2. V lost 0 bases and J lost 2; bases outside the gene matches: 6. The germline V gene encodes CDR1 SGHDN and CDR2 FVKESK. The CDR3 is 17 amino acids. The CDR3 region is CASSQDQGLAAPYEQYF. CDR3 DNA sequence: TGTGCCAGCAGCCAAGATCAGGGACTAGCGGCCCCCTACGAGCAGTACTTC.

The chain recombines TRBV12-3 or TRBV12-4 with TRBJ1-6; D remains ambiguous. The CDR3 is 16 residues long. The V and J ends lost 2 bases and 8 bases respectively, with 16 bases between them. CDR3: CASSLTPQRCYSPLHF. CDR3 coding DNA: TGTGCCAGCAGTTTAACCCCCCAACGATGTTATTCACCCCTCCACTTT.

CDR3 region: CASSLGPDRPREQYF. The DNA for the CDR3 is TGTGCCAGCAGCTTAGGCCCGGACCGACCCCGCGAGCAGTACTTC. The V gene is TRBV7-2, the J gene TRBJ2-7, with D hard to call. This CDR3 contains 15 residues. Germline V gene sequence: CDR1 SGHTA, CDR2 FQGNSA. Trimming took 1 base from V and 6 from J, leaving 16 bases between them.

This rearrangement joins TRBV9 to TRBJ2-4, with a possible D match to TRBD2 (7 bases). In germline, CDR1 is SGDLS, CDR2 YYNGEE. This CDR3 region has 16 residues. V shed 3 bases and J shed 8 bases, with 21 bases lying between them. The DNA for the CDR3 is TGTGCCAGCAGCGGTCTGGGGGGGGCCGCGCAGGACATTCAGTACTTC. It yields the protein CASSGLGGAAQDIQYF.

This clonotype was seen only a few times. The chain is built from TRBV9 and TRBJ2-3, with TRBD2 matching 10 bases. The germline V gene has CDR1 SGDLS and CDR2 YYNGEE. After removal of 0 bases from V and 2 bases from J, the junction contained 3 bases not matched to a gene. The CDR3 is 16 amino acids. CDR3 loop: CASSVVGLAATDTQYF. DNA of the CDR3: TGTGCCAGCAGCGTAGTTGGACTAGCGGCCACAGATACGCAGTATTTT. Full variable domain (remainder filled in from reference TRBV9 and TRBJ2-3): DSGVTQTPKHLITATGQRVTLRCSPRSGDLSVYWYQQSLDQGLQFLIQYYNGEERAKGNILERFSAQQFPDLHSELNLSSLELGDSALYFCASSVVGLAATDTQYFGPGTRLTVL.

The chain links TRBV28 to TRBJ2-3, with 10 nucleotides matching TRBD2. Germline-derived CDR1 and CDR2 are MDHEN and SYDVKM. J was trimmed by 5 bases and V by 2 bases; bases with no gene match: 4. The CDR3 contains 15 residues. CDR3 DNA sequence: TGTGCCAGCAGTTTAAGCGGGGGGGCACGAGATACGCAGTATTTT. Protein sequence: CASSLSGGARDTQYF.

J is TRBJ2-1 and V is TRBV11-3; 7 nucleotides align to TRBD2. The V gene end was trimmed by 1 base and the J gene end by 7 bases; junction bases not matched to a gene: 13. This CDR3 has 17 residues. CDR1 and CDR2 (germline): SGHNT, YENEEA. The CDR3 is CASSLAYTSENRNEQFF. In DNA form, the CDR3 reads TGTGCCAGCAGCTTAGCATATACTAGCGAAAATCGGAATGAGCAGTTCTTC.